This T cell receptor beta chain was profiled in a study of T cell changes during pregnancy in multiple sclerosis. Produced via immunoSEQ multiplex PCR; TCRdb's table is partial and in-frame only. The table records 95,000 to 110,000 clones, around 90% of them present only once. The V gene end was trimmed by 4 bases and the J gene end by 4 bases; junction bases not matched to a gene: 11. The CDR3 covers 17 residues. Germline V CDR1 and CDR2: SGDLS, YYNGEE. The chain employs TRBV9 and TRBJ2-3; 11 bases agree with TRBD1. Sequenced material: peripheral blood, taken in the third trimester of pregnancy. This sequence originates from a female donor in good health, enrolled as a control in a pregnancy study. CDR3 protein: CASSFQGTGGSADTQYF. The CDR3 DNA sequence: TGTGCCAGCAGCTTCCAAGGGACAGGGGGAAGCGCAGATACGCAGTATTTT.